Shown below are 30 T cell receptor beta chains from a single sample sequenced in a study of cytomegalovirus exposure and HLA in healthy donors (dated by TCRdb to 2016 to 2017). The library was obtained by the immunoSEQ multiplex PCR assay. For the multiplex PCR, a mixture combining 60 forward primers for TCR Vbeta segments and 13 reverse primers for TCR Jbeta segments was used. TCRdb re-hosts the immuneACCESS table, in-frame sequences only. Its copies lack some clones; in the studies checked, an unresolved V gene accounts for under half of them, and the cause for the rest is not known. The sample table holds 90,000 to 140,000 clones, of which 12% were seen once. The ten most abundant clones make up about 16% of the sample. Specimen: PBMCs. Receptor source: a man aged 35 to 55 in good health and CMV-seropositive.

V is TRBV19 and J is TRBJ1-5, with D maybe TRBD1 (6 bases). With 3 bases removed from V and 5 bases from J, the gap between germline ends came to 11 bases. Germline loops: CDR1 LNHDA, CDR2 SQIVND (reference sequence). The CDR3 runs 14 residues. The CDR3 is CASSISAGDQPQHF. CDR3 nucleotides: TGTGCCAGTAGTATTTCGGCAGGGGATCAGCCCCAGCATTTT.

This clone has a handful of counts. The chain carries TRBV6-5 and TRBJ2-3; TRBD1 agrees at 10 bases. Germline CDR1 MNHEY, CDR2 SVGAGI. J gave up 9 bases and V 1 base, and 4 bases lay outside the gene matches. The CDR3 runs to 14 residues. DNA for the CDR3: TGTGCCAGCAGTTACTTTGGGACAGGGGACACGCAGTATTTT. This gives the protein CASSYFGTGDTQYF.

Here the CDR3 DNA reads TGCGCCAGCAGCGTATCACCAGGGGGCGCGATCGGGGAGCTGTTTTTT. As protein: CASSVSPGGAIGELFF. This chain uses TRBV5-1 with TRBJ2-2, with TRBD1 matching over 8 bases. This CDR3 is 16 amino acids long. Germline CDR1 and CDR2: SGHRS and YFSETQ. V lost 4 bases, J lost 7 bases, and 12 bases stayed unmatched.

This clone appeared a few times. The genes are TRBV7-9 and TRBJ2-7; 10 nucleotides line up with TRBD2. The V gene end was trimmed by 4 bases and the J gene end by 0 bases; junction bases not matched to a gene: 0. The CDR3 runs to 14 residues. The germline CDR1 and CDR2 sequences are SEHNR and FQNEAQ (reference sequence). The CDR3 is CASSSSGSSYEQYF. CDR3 in DNA: TGTGCCAGCAGCTCTAGCGGGAGCTCCTACGAGCAGTACTTC. Looking up the rest from reference TRBV7-9 and TRBJ2-7 gives the full variable domain: DTGVSQNPRHKITKRGQNVTFRCDPISEHNRLYWYRQTLGQGPEFLTYFQNEAQLEKSRLLSDRFSAERPKGSFSTLEIQRTEQGDSAMYLCASSSSGSSYEQYFGPGTRLTVT.

The chain links TRBV6-1 to TRBJ2-7; 10 nucleotides match TRBD1. V dropped 3 bases and J dropped 8; count of bases not matched to a gene: 13. CDR1 and CDR2 from the germline V gene are MNHNS and SASEGT. The CDR3 length is 16 residues. In DNA form, the CDR3 reads TGTGCCAGCAGTGAGAGTCCGGGACAGGGGAGGAGACAGCAGTACTTC. Residues: CASSESPGQGRRQQYF.

The genes are TRBV19 and TRBJ2-3; 15 nucleotides line up with TRBD2. The germline V gene encodes CDR1 LNHDA and CDR2 SQIVND (reference sequence). There are 16 residues in the CDR3. The trim removed 9 bases at V and 0 bases at J, leaving 4 bases unmatched. CDR3 nucleotides: TGTGCCAGCGGACTAGCGGGAGGGCGGAGCACAGATACGCAGTATTTT. Protein: CASGLAGGRSTDTQYF.

The V and J genes are TRBV5-1 and TRBJ2-1; 7 nucleotides line up with TRBD1. The CDR3 is 14 amino acids. Germline assignment: CDR1 SGHRS and CDR2 YFSETQ. J gave up 8 bases and V 6 bases, and 11 bases lay outside the gene matches. DNA for the CDR3: TGCGCCAGCAAGGTGAGAGGGGGCTTCGATGAGCAGTTCTTC. Amino acids: CASKVRGGFDEQFF.

This clone was picked up a small number of times. The V and J genes are TRBV7-9 and TRBJ1-3; D call uncertain. This CDR3 has 15 residues. From germline, CDR1 is SEHNR and CDR2 FQNEAQ (reference sequence). V was clipped by 4 bases and J by 0 bases, with 10 bases between them. The CDR3 loop is CASSSTPTSGNTIYF. Written as DNA, the CDR3 is TGTGCCAGCAGCTCGACTCCTACCTCTGGAAACACCATATATTTT. Using reference TRBV7-9 and TRBJ1-3 for the parts outside the CDR3, the full variable domain is DTGVSQNPRHKITKRGQNVTFRCDPISEHNRLYWYRQTLGQGPEFLTYFQNEAQLEKSRLLSDRFSAERPKGSFSTLEIQRTEQGDSAMYLCASSSTPTSGNTIYFGEGSWLTVV.

The V gene is TRBV7-8, the J gene TRBJ2-2; 10 bases fit TRBD2. CDR1 is SGHVS, CDR2 FQNEAQ, per germline. The CDR3 sequence is 17 residues long. With 5 bases clipped from V and 4 bases from J, the junction kept 10 bases outside the gene matches. CDR3: CASSLTLAGESTGELFF. Here the CDR3 DNA reads TGTGCCAGCAGCCTAACCCTAGCGGGAGAATCCACCGGGGAGCTGTTTTTT.

This clone was detected a few times. The rearrangement links TRBV18 to TRBJ1-1; 7 bases match TRBD1. The CDR3 loop spans 14 amino acids. Germline lookup yields CDR1 KGHSH and CDR2 LQKENI. V lost 6 bases and J lost 3; bases outside the gene matches: 7. CDR3 DNA: TGTGCCAGCTCTTCGACAGGGTTTTACACTGAAGCTTTCTTT. Translation: CASSSTGFYTEAFF.

This clone has a handful of counts. The chain uses TRBV7-9 and TRBJ1-3; D is unclear. Trimming shortened V by 5 bases and J by 0 bases, and 11 bases separated the two germline ends. Germline loops: CDR1 SEHNR, CDR2 FQNEAQ (reference sequence). This CDR3 is built from 15 residues. CDR3 nucleotide sequence: TGTGCCAGCAGCCCTAGAGGGAACTCTGGAAACACCATATATTTT. Its protein is CASSPRGNSGNTIYF.

The chain combines TRBV6-1 with TRBJ2-5, with 9 bases identical to TRBD2. This CDR3 region has 15 residues. Germline CDR1 is MNHNS and CDR2 is SASEGT. J was trimmed by 1 base and V by 8 bases; bases with no gene match: 8. The CDR3 is CASLGGAGGQETQYF. The DNA of the CDR3 is TGTGCCAGCTTGGGCGGAGCGGGAGGCCAAGAGACCCAGTACTTC.

This clone was seen at least ten times. This chain uses TRBV6-1 with TRBJ2-1; the match to TRBD2 covers 7 bases. This CDR3 comprises 16 residues. CDR1 and CDR2 (germline): MNHNS, SASEGT. Unmatched junction bases numbered 7, after V lost 1 base and J lost 4 bases. DNA for the CDR3: TGTGCCAGCAGTGAAGAAACGGGAGGAGGTTACAATGAGCAGTTCTTC. Amino acids: CASSEETGGGYNEQFF.

This clone was counted between two and nine times. The rearrangement joins TRBV6-4 to TRBJ1-2, with D possibly matching TRBD1 (5 bases). The length of the CDR3 is 13 residues. V was trimmed by 6 bases and J by 4 bases, leaving 12 bases between them. Germline-derived CDR1 and CDR2 are MRHNA and SNTAGT. The CDR3 here is CASSQGGSYGYTF. CDR3 DNA: TGTGCCAGCAGCCAGGGAGGATCCTATGGCTACACCTTC.

This clone has just a few counts. The gene calls are TRBV2 and TRBJ1-1, with a weak D call TRBD1 (5 bases). Trimming removed 0 bases from V and 0 bases from J, with 20 bases in between. CDR1 and CDR2 from the germline V gene are SNHLY and FYNNEI. The CDR3 is 19 residues long. The chain's CDR3 is CASSEALKKGRGLNTEAFF. The CDR3 region has the DNA TGTGCCAGCAGTGAAGCGCTTAAGAAGGGAAGGGGCTTGAACACTGAAGCTTTCTTT. The whole variable domain, filled in from reference TRBV2 and TRBJ1-1, reads EPEVTQTPSHQVTQMGQEVILRCVPISNHLYFYWYRQILGQKVEFLVSFYNNEISEKSEIFDDQFSVERPDGSNFTLKIRSTKLEDSAMYFCASSEALKKGRGLNTEAFFGQGTRLTVV.

The V gene is TRBV18, the J gene TRBJ2-5; TRBD2 aligns across 9 bases. Trimming cost V 3 bases and J 1 base; bases outside gene matches: 3. This CDR3 is 15 amino acids long. The V gene's germline CDR1 is KGHSH and CDR2 LQKENI. The CDR3 reads CASSPSGRSQETQYF. The CDR3 nucleotides are TGTGCCAGCTCACCTAGCGGGAGATCCCAAGAGACCCAGTACTTC.

This clone has a handful of counts. The chain links TRBV18 to TRBJ2-7; perhaps TRBD2 as D (6 bases). V lost 2 bases and J 5 bases, leaving 16 bases between the germline ends. Germline V gene data show CDR1 as KGHSH and CDR2 as LQKENI. The CDR3 contains 15 residues. CDR3 nucleotides: TGTGCCAGCTCACCAACGGTAGCGGAGGTTCACGAGCAGTACTTC. It yields the protein CASSPTVAEVHEQYF.

In this sample, this clone turned up a few times. V and J are TRBV6-6 and TRBJ2-7, with TRBD2 identical over 11 bases. V shed 5 bases, J shed 6 bases, and the junction held 3 bases outside the gene matches. Germline V lookup: CDR1 MNHNY, CDR2 SVGAGI (reference sequence). The CDR3 runs to 13 residues. In DNA form, the CDR3 reads TGTGCCAGCAGTCGACTAGCGGGGTCCGAGCAGTACTTC. Amino acids: CASSRLAGSEQYF.

This clone came up a few times. V and J are TRBV6-1 and TRBJ2-7, with 7 bases that match TRBD1. CDR1 is MNHNS and CDR2 is SASEGT in the germline V gene. The V and J ends lost 6 bases and 1 base, in that order; junction bases with no gene match: 9. The CDR3 is 15 residues long. The CDR3 region is CASSSHRDSSYEQYF. The CDR3 DNA follows: TGTGCCAGCAGCAGTCACAGGGACAGTTCCTACGAGCAGTACTTC.

A note on this clone: The junction departs from the called germline gene at one end, perhaps through a read error. The chain employs TRBV29-1 and TRBJ2-6, with D possibly matching TRBD1 (5 bases). This CDR3 comprises 16 residues. Per the germline V gene, CDR1 is SQVTM and CDR2 is ANQGSEA. CDR3 residues: CSVGNLWPPGAHVLPF. The CDR3 bases are TGCAGCGTTGGTAATTTGTGGCCCCCTGGGGCCCACGTCCTGCCTTTC.

The chain carries TRBV6-6 and TRBJ1-1; unclear D gene. V lost 6 bases, J lost 1 base, and 12 bases lay in between. Germline CDR1 is MNHNY and CDR2 is SVGAGI (reference sequence). CDR3 size: 14 residues. The CDR3 nucleotides read TGTGCCAGCAGCGATGGACGGGGGAACACTGAAGCTTTCTTT. Protein product: CASSDGRGNTEAFF.

There are a few counts of this clone. The V and J genes are TRBV18 and TRBJ2-7; 8 bases fit TRBD2. From germline, CDR1 is KGHSH and CDR2 LQKENI. The J segment lost 0 bases and the V segment lost 3 bases, leaving 7 bases of the junction unmatched. There are 16 residues in the CDR3. CDR3 amino acids: CASSPLGSGSSYEQYF. DNA of the CDR3: TGTGCCAGCTCACCCCTAGGGAGCGGGAGCTCCTACGAGCAGTACTTC.

The V gene is TRBV4-2, the J gene TRBJ2-5, with TRBD2 matching 11 bases. CDR1 is LGHNA and CDR2 is YNFKEQ in the germline V gene. This CDR3 region has 17 residues. With 1 base clipped from V and 4 bases from J, the junction kept 8 bases outside the gene matches. CDR3 DNA: TGTGCCAGCAGCCAAGCTCGGACTAGCGGGTTCATAGAGACCCAGTACTTC. Amino acids: CASSQARTSGFIETQYF.

V gene TRBV11-2 combines with J gene TRBJ2-5; 12 bases fit TRBD2. Germline V lookup: CDR1 SGHAT, CDR2 FQNNGV. The CDR3 runs to 15 residues. J gave up 5 bases and V 5 bases, and 6 bases lay outside the gene matches. The CDR3 DNA is TGTGCCAGCAGCCCCCTAGCGGGAGGGCGGGAGACCCAGTACTTC. It specifies CASSPLAGGRETQYF.

This clone was detected only a few times. The V gene is TRBV5-6, the J gene TRBJ1-5; TRBD1 matches at 9 bases. Germline V gene sequence: CDR1 SGHDT, CDR2 YYEEEE. This CDR3 comprises 19 residues. V trimming: 0 bases; J trimming: 2 bases; junction bases outside the gene matches: 12. The CDR3: CASSLGGWTGAPGNQPQHF. The CDR3 bases are TGTGCCAGCAGCTTGGGGGGTTGGACAGGGGCCCCGGGCAATCAGCCCCAGCATTTT.

The chain couples TRBV6-5 to TRBJ2-1; 7 bases line up with TRBD2. The CDR3 spans 16 residues. Germline V gene sequence: CDR1 MNHEY, CDR2 SVGAGI. The V and J ends lost 2 bases and 5 bases, in that order; junction bases with no gene match: 9. Written as DNA, the CDR3 is TGTGCCAGCAGTTACCTGACTAGCAACGTGGACAATGAGCAGTTCTTC. It encodes CASSYLTSNVDNEQFF.

Turning to this clone: The same CDR3 arises from other DNA sequences in this sample as well. This chain links TRBV6-1 with TRBJ2-7; D possibly corresponds to TRBD2 (6 bases). The CDR3 is 14 residues long. The germline gives CDR1 MNHNS, CDR2 SASEGT. The germline V and J ends were trimmed by 9 bases and 3 bases, with 18 bases remaining between them. The CDR3 sequence: CASAKLGLYYEQYF. The CDR3 DNA follows: TGTGCCAGTGCCAAATTGGGACTTTACTACGAGCAGTACTTC.

J is TRBJ2-7 and V is TRBV6-6; 7 nucleotides align to TRBD1. There are 14 residues in the CDR3. From germline, CDR1 is MNHNY and CDR2 SVGAGI (reference sequence). V lost 5 bases and J lost 2; bases outside the gene matches: 6. The chain's CDR3 is CASSLVTGAYEQYF. As DNA, the CDR3 is TGTGCCAGCAGTCTCGTAACAGGGGCCTACGAGCAGTACTTC.

The rearrangement links TRBV7-9 to TRBJ2-2, with D tentatively TRBD1 or TRBD2 (10 bases each). CDR1 SEHNR and CDR2 FQNEAQ come from the germline V gene (reference sequence). The CDR3 is made up of 19 amino acids. V was clipped by 6 bases and J by 5 bases, with 28 bases between them. Here the CDR3 DNA reads TGTGCCAGCAGAGGCGGACAGGGGGAGCGGGAGGGCCGAACCGGGGAGCTGTTTTTT. Translated, it gives CASRGGQGEREGRTGELFF.

This clone was counted between two and nine times. The V gene is TRBV12-5, the J gene TRBJ2-1; TRBD2 is a possible D gene (6 bases). CDR1 and CDR2 (germline): LGHNT, FRNRAP. V gave up 6 bases and J gave up 0 bases, with 9 bases separating them. The CDR3 contains 14 residues. The CDR3 bases are TGTGCTAGTGGGCGGGATCCCTCCTACAATGAGCAGTTCTTC. Translation: CASGRDPSYNEQFF.